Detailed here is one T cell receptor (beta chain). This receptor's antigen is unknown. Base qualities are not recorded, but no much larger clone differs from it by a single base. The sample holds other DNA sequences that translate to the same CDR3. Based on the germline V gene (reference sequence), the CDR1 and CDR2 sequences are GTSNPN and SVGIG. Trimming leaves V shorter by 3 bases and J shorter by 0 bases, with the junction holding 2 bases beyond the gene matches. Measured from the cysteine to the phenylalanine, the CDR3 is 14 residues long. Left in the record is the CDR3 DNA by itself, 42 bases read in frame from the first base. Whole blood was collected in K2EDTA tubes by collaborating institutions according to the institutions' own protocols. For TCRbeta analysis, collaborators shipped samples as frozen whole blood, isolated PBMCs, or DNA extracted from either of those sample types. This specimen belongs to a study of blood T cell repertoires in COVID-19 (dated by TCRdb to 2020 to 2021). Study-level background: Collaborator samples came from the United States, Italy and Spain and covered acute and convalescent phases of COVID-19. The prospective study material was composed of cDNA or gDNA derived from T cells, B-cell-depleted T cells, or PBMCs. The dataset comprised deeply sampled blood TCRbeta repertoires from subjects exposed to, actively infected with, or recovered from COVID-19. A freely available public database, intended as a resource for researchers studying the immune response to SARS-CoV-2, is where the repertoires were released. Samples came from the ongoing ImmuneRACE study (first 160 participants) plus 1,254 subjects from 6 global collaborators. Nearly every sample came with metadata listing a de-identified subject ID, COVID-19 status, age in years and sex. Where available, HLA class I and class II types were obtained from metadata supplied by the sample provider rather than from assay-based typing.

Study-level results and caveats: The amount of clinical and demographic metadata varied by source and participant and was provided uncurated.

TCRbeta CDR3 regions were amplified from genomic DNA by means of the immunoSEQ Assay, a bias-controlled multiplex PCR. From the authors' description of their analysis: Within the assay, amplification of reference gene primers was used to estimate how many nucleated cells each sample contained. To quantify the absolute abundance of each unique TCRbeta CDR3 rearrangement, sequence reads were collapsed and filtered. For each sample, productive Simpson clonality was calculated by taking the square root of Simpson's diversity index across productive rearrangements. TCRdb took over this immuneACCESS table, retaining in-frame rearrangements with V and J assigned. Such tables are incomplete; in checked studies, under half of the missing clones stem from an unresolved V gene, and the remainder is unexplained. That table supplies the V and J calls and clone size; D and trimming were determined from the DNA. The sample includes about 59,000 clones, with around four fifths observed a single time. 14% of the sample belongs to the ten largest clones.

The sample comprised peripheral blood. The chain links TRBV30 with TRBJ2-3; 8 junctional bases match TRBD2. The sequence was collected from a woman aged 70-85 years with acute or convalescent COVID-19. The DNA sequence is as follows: TGTGCCTGGAGCCGGGGGGGTAGCACAGATACGCAGTATTTT. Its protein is CAWSRGGSTDTQYF.